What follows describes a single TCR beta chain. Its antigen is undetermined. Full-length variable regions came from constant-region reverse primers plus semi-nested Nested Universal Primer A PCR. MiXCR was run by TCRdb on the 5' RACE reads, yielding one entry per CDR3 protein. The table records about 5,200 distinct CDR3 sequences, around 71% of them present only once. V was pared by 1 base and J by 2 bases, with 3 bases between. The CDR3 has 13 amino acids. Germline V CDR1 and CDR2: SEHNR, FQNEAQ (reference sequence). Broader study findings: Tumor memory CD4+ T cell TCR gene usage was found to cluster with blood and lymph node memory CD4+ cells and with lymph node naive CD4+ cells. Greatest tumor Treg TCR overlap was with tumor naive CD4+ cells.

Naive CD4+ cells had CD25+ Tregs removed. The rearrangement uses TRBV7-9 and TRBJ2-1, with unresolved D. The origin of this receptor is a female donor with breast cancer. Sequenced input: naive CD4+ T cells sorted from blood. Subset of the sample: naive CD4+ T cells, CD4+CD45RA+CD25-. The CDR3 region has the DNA TGTGCCAGCAGCTTAGAGGCCTACAATGAGCAGTTCTTC. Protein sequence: CASSLEAYNEQFF.